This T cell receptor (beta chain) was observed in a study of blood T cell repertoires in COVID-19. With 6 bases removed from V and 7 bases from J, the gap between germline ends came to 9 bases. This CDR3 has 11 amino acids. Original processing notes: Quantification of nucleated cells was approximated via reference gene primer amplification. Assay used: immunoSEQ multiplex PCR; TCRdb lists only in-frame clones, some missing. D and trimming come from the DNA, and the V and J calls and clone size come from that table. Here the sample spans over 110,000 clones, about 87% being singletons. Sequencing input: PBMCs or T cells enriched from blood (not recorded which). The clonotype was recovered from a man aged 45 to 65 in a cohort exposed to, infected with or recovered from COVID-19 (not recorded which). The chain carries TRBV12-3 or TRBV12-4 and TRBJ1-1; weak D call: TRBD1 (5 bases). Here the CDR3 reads CASSLGLEAFF. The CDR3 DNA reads TGTGCCAGCAGCTTGGGGCTTGAAGCTTTCTTT.